This T cell receptor (beta chain) is drawn from a study of long-term antiretroviral therapy in people with HIV. Notes on the study in general: At every time point, clones expanded before ART dominated the repertoire.

Relative to its sample, this clone is large. Antigen unknown. With survey level as its setting, the immunoSEQ assay was v3.0. The method was immunoSEQ multiplex PCR; TCRdb's version includes in-frame clones alone and lacks a portion of them. Of tens of thousands of clones listed, 80% to 90% are singletons. The sample consisted of unsorted PBMCs, taken 0.1 years before starting antiretroviral therapy. This receptor was obtained from a man aged 18 to 30 with HIV.

For the CDR3, the DNA is TGTGCCTGGAGTTACCTAGCGGGAGCGTACAATGAGCAGTTCTTC. This translates into CAWSYLAGAYNEQFF. The chain links TRBV30 to TRBJ2-1; 10 bases are shared with TRBD2. The V and J ends lost 2 bases and 4 bases, in that order; junction bases with no gene match: 5. Germline CDR1 and CDR2: GTSNPN and SVGIG (reference sequence). The CDR3 is 15 amino acids.